A single sample is the source of the 8 T cell receptor beta chains below, sequenced in a study of cytomegalovirus exposure and HLA in healthy donors. It was with 60 Vbeta and 13 Jbeta primers that the PCR ran. Sequencing used immunoSEQ multiplex PCR; TCRdb keeps in-frame clones, though not all of them. The table has fewer than 150,000 clones, about 75% seen once; the top ten hold about 1.5%. The sequenced sample consisted of PBMCs. The receptors stem from a woman in her 30s in good health and CMV-seronegative.

CDR3 bases: TGTGCCAGCAGCTTGGTTCTCGATAATTCACCCCTCCACTTT. It codes for CASSLVLDNSPLHF. The chain links TRBV5-4 to TRBJ1-6; D is unclear. CDR3 length equals 14 residues. Germline V gene data show CDR1 as SGHNT and CDR2 as YYREEE (reference sequence). V lost 0 bases to trimming and J lost 5 bases, with 6 bases between them.

V is TRBV4-1 and J is TRBJ2-7, with TRBD2 as a possible D gene (5 bases). V lost 1 base, J lost 4 bases, and 14 bases lay in between. CDR1 and CDR2 (germline): MGHRA, YSYEKL. The CDR3 length is 15 residues. CDR3 bases: TGCGCCAGCAGCCAAGGGGCCAAGGGCGGGTACGAGCAGTACTTC. Translation: CASSQGAKGGYEQYF.

The V gene is TRBV11-1, the J gene TRBJ2-5; 13 bases fit TRBD2. The junction had 6 bases not matched to a gene; V was cut back by 5 bases and J by 0 bases. Germline values: CDR1 SGHAT, CDR2 FQDESV (reference sequence). The CDR3 is 17 amino acids. CDR3 residues: CASSRTGTSGDQETQYF. In DNA form, the CDR3 reads TGTGCCAGCAGCCGGACCGGGACTAGCGGGGACCAAGAGACCCAGTACTTC.

The gene calls are TRBV5-1 and TRBJ1-6, with a possible D match to TRBD1 (6 bases). V shed 5 bases and J shed 7 bases, with 16 bases lying between them. The CDR3 runs 15 residues. Germline CDR1 and CDR2: SGHRS and YFSETQ. The DNA of the CDR3 is TGCGCCAGCAGTCCGATGCAGGGGAACAATTCACCCCTCCACTTT. Translated, it gives CASSPMQGNNSPLHF.

This chain links TRBV28 with TRBJ1-4, with 7 bases that match TRBD1. The CDR3 extends over 17 amino acids. Germline V CDR1 and CDR2: MDHEN, SYDVKM. The ends lost 3 bases at V and 8 bases at J; junction bases unmatched: 15. CDR3 in amino acids: CASSFYTRQGLGEKLFF. CDR3 nucleotides: TGTGCCAGCAGTTTCTATACACGACAGGGTTTAGGGGAAAAACTGTTTTTT.

This clone was detected only once. The V and J genes are TRBV7-2 and TRBJ1-2; 8 bases line up with TRBD1. This CDR3 contains 15 residues. Trimming cost V 5 bases and J 3 bases; bases outside gene matches: 8. CDR1 and CDR2 (germline): SGHTA, FQGNSA. The CDR3 sequence is CASSRAGGYDYGYTF. The DNA of the CDR3 is TGTGCCAGCAGCCGGGCAGGGGGCTATGACTATGGCTACACCTTC.

In nucleotides, the CDR3 is TGTGCCAGCAGCTTAATTAGCAGCAATCAGCCCCAGCATTTT. This sequence encodes CASSLISSNQPQHF. This sequence joins TRBV7-2 and TRBJ1-5; unclear D gene. Trimming removed 2 bases at V and 1 base at J, with 6 bases between. Germline V lookup: CDR1 SGHTA, CDR2 FQGNSA. The CDR3 loop spans 14 amino acids.

V gene TRBV28 combines with J gene TRBJ2-2; D unresolved. The germline V and J ends were trimmed by 3 bases and 9 bases, with 8 bases remaining between them. The CDR3 extends over 12 amino acids. CDR1 is MDHEN and CDR2 is SYDVKM in the germline V gene. The CDR3 DNA reads as TGTGCCAGCAGTTTGCGTACCCGGGAGCTGTTTTTT. Its translation: CASSLRTRELFF.